A selection of T cell receptor beta chains follows, all from one sample in a study of blood T cell repertoires in COVID-19. Measured with immunoSEQ multiplex PCR; TCRdb has only the in-frame clones, and not every one. The profile shows some 350,000 clones, more than 85% of them singletons. The sample was peripheral blood. These receptors were collected from a human donor in a cohort sampled during active COVID-19. Each CDR3 is given with its conserved first and last residue. The D gene is left open where the match is weak. Size values are once, few and many counts, or a class for expanded clones, and some rows have none.

size,J,length,D,V,CDR3,DNA
-,TRBJ2-1,15,TRBD1,TRBV2,CASSRTGGSYNEQFF,TGTGCCAGCAGCAGGACAGGGGGCTCCTACAATGAGCAGTTCTTC
-,TRBJ2-7,15,TRBD1,TRBV5-4,CASSAGTTGAYEQYF,TGTGCCAGCAGCGCCGGCACGACAGGGGCCTACGAGCAGTACTTC
many,TRBJ2-7,14,-,TRBV4-1,CASSSPGGSYEQYF,TGCGCCAGCAGCTCCCCCGGGGGCTCCTACGAGCAGTACTTC
-,TRBJ2-7,11,-,TRBV4-2,CASSHGYEQYF,TGTGCCAGCAGCCACGGGTACGAGCAGTACTTC
-,TRBJ1-1,14,-,TRBV5-1,CASREWGGGTEAFF,TGCGCCAGCAGGGAGTGGGGTGGAGGCACTGAAGCTTTCTTT
-,TRBJ2-3,14,-,TRBV5-6,CASSSPGGTDTQYF,TGTGCCAGCAGCTCCCCGGGTGGCACAGATACGCAGTATTTT
-,TRBJ2-7,15,TRBD1,TRBV19,CASSPRDREAYEQYF,TGTGCCAGTAGTCCTAGGGACAGGGAGGCCTACGAGCAGTACTTC
-,TRBJ2-7,17,-,TRBV4-2,CASSQSFGIGEEYEQYF,TGTGCCAGCAGCCAATCCTTCGGGATCGGGGAGGAATACGAGCAGTACTTC
-,TRBJ2-7,14,TRBD1,TRBV5-1,CASRKGTGSYEQYF,TGCGCCAGCAGAAAAGGGACAGGGTCTTACGAGCAGTACTTC
-,TRBJ2-7,16,TRBD2,TRBV19,CASTDVAGGSGDEQYF,TGTGCCAGTACCGATGTAGCGGGAGGAAGCGGGGACGAGCAGTACTTC
once,TRBJ1-1,12,-,TRBV6-5,CASNRQNTEAFF,TGTGCCAGCAATAGACAGAACACTGAAGCTTTCTTT
-,TRBJ1-3,21,-,TRBV21-1,CASSTSTPGQVQSSSGNTIYF,TGTGCCAGCAGCACCAGTACTCCGGGACAGGTCCAATCGAGCTCTGGAAACACCATATATTTT
-,TRBJ2-3,17,TRBD1,TRBV6-1,CASSEPGDRGLSDTQYF,TGTGCCAGCAGTGAGCCCGGGGACAGGGGGCTATCAGATACGCAGTATTTT
-,TRBJ1-1,14,-,TRBV7-2,CASSFSTMNTEAFF,TGTGCCAGCAGCTTTTCTACCATGAACACTGAAGCTTTCTTT
-,TRBJ2-3,16,-,TRBV5-1,CASSLAQYPPTDTQYF,TGCGCCAGCAGCTTGGCCCAGTACCCTCCCACAGATACGCAGTATTTT
-,TRBJ2-1,11,-,TRBV29-1,CSVVLVDEQFF,TGCAGCGTTGTGTTAGTCGATGAGCAGTTCTTC
-,TRBJ2-3,14,-,TRBV4-2,CASSQEAREATQYF,TGTGCCAGCAGCCAAGAAGCCCGGGAAGCTACGCAGTATTTT
-,TRBJ1-1,13,-,TRBV2,CATAGTENTEAFF,TGTGCCACCGCGGGGACGGAAAACACTGAAGCTTTCTTT
-,TRBJ1-1,14,-,TRBV5-1,CASSSLGGNTEAFF,TGCGCCAGCAGCTCGCTAGGGGGGAACACTGAAGCTTTCTTT
-,TRBJ1-5,14,-,TRBV5-5,CASNPWGGNQPQHF,TGTGCCAGCAACCCTTGGGGGGGTAATCAGCCCCAGCATTTT
once,TRBJ1-1,14,-,TRBV5-1,CASSPQGMNTEAFF,TGCGCCAGCAGCCCCCAGGGGATGAACACTGAAGCTTTCTTT
once,TRBJ2-5,15,TRBD2,TRBV30,CAWSNLRGEGETQYF,TGTGCCTGGAGTAATTTGCGGGGGGAAGGAGAGACCCAGTACTTC
-,TRBJ1-1,15,-,TRBV7-8,CASSPRQVPNTEAFF,TGTGCCAGCAGCCCGAGACAGGTGCCGAACACTGAAGCTTTCTTT
-,TRBJ2-7,10,-,TRBV29-1,CSVTRYEQYF,TGCAGCGTGACTCGGTACGAGCAGTACTTC
-,TRBJ2-2,15,-,TRBV2,CASARDTPNTGELFF,TGTGCCAGTGCCCGGGACACACCTAACACCGGGGAGCTGTTTTTT
-,TRBJ2-1,16,-,TRBV7-8,CASSLTKTLLYNEQFF,TGTGCCAGCAGCTTAACTAAAACGCTTCTCTACAATGAGCAGTTCTTC
-,TRBJ2-5,13,-,TRBV5-1,CASSHLGDGTQYF,TGCGCCAGCAGCCACCTCGGAGACGGGACCCAGTACTTC
-,TRBJ1-2,14,-,TRBV6-1,CASSETGYGYGYTF,TGTGCCAGCAGTGAGACAGGTTATGGCTATGGCTACACCTTC
-,TRBJ2-7,18,TRBD2,TRBV6-4,CASSDSKRGAGGPYEQYF,TGTGCCAGCAGTGACTCCAAACGGGGAGCGGGAGGGCCCTACGAGCAGTACTTC
-,TRBJ2-7,16,TRBD2,TRBV19,CASSISSSGGTYEQYF,TGTGCCAGTAGTATTAGTTCTAGCGGGGGTACCTACGAGCAGTACTTC
-,TRBJ2-7,15,-,TRBV9,CASSADTGDSYEQYF,TGTGCCAGCAGCGCAGATACAGGAGACTCCTACGAGCAGTACTTC
-,TRBJ1-4,17,-,TRBV11-2,CASSQRGQGVTNEKLFF,TGTGCCAGCAGCCAAAGGGGCCAGGGCGTAACTAATGAAAAACTGTTTTTT
-,TRBJ1-4,14,TRBD1,TRBV3-1/TRBV3-2,CASGTSGGREKLFF,TGTGCCAGCGGCACCTCAGGGGGCAGGGAAAAACTGTTTTTT
-,TRBJ2-7,13,TRBD1,TRBV4-1,CASSQAGGFEQYF,TGCGCCAGCAGCCAGGCAGGGGGCTTCGAGCAGTACTTC
once,TRBJ1-5,14,-,TRBV6-5,CASSRNQGDQPQHF,TGTGCCAGCAGTCGAAATCAGGGTGACCAGCCCCAGCATTTT
-,TRBJ1-3,15,-,TRBV19,CASLSWGGSGNTIYF,TGTGCCAGCCTCAGTTGGGGGGGCTCTGGAAACACCATATATTTT
once,TRBJ2-2,17,TRBD2,TRBV3-1/TRBV3-2,CASSRGLAGEVTGELFF,TGTGCCAGCAGCCGGGGACTAGCGGGAGAAGTCACCGGGGAGCTGTTTTTT
-,TRBJ2-2,15,-,TRBV2,CARGGDRGNTGELFF,TGTGCCCGCGGGGGGGACAGGGGGAACACCGGGGAGCTGTTTTTT
-,TRBJ2-7,13,-,TRBV6-6,CATHPGQAYEQYF,TGTGCCACCCACCCGGGTCAAGCCTACGAGCAGTACTTC
-,TRBJ2-7,12,-,TRBV28,CASKSGEYEQYF,TGTGCCAGCAAGTCCGGAGAATACGAGCAGTACTTC
-,TRBJ2-1,15,-,TRBV28,CASLSRSGSYNEQFF,TGTGCCAGTCTATCTAGGTCCGGCTCCTACAATGAGCAGTTCTTC
-,TRBJ2-7,12,TRBD2,TRBV13,CASSTGGGEQYF,TGTGCCAGCAGTACGGGAGGCGGCGAGCAGTACTTC
medium-sized,TRBJ1-1,17,-,TRBV19,CASSRRGNMIMNTEAFF,TGTGCCAGTAGTAGAAGAGGAAACATGATCATGAACACTGAAGCTTTCTTT
-,TRBJ2-1,16,-,TRBV30,CAWSVASDGQNNEQFF,TGTGCCTGGAGTGTTGCTAGCGATGGTCAAAACAATGAGCAGTTCTTC
-,TRBJ1-5,14,-,TRBV5-1,CASSLEAGNQPQHF,TGCGCCAGCAGCTTGGAAGCGGGAAATCAGCCCCAGCATTTT
-,TRBJ2-7,14,TRBD1,TRBV19,CASSGTGSSYEQYF,TGTGCCAGTAGCGGGACAGGGTCATCCTACGAGCAGTACTTC
-,TRBJ2-7,14,-,TRBV10-3,CAISKTTGPYEQYF,TGTGCCATCAGTAAAACAACAGGTCCCTACGAGCAGTACTTC
few,TRBJ2-5,14,-,TRBV19,CASSMASDQETQYF,TGTGCCAGTAGTATGGCTAGCGATCAAGAGACCCAGTACTTC
-,TRBJ1-1,13,-,TRBV12-3/TRBV12-4,CASSFEVNTEAFF,TGTGCCAGCAGTTTTGAGGTGAACACTGAAGCTTTCTTT
few,TRBJ2-7,14,TRBD2,TRBV7-9,CASSISGLADEQYF,TGTGCCAGCAGCATATCGGGACTAGCAGACGAGCAGTACTTC
-,TRBJ1-4,15,-,TRBV7-9,CASSPRGIANEKLFF,TGTGCCAGCAGCCCCCGGGGGATCGCTAATGAAAAACTGTTTTTT
-,TRBJ1-2,14,-,TRBV9,CASSPWEAGYGYTF,TGTGCCAGCAGCCCTTGGGAGGCCGGCTATGGCTACACCTTC
-,TRBJ2-7,15,TRBD1,TRBV27,CASSYRGPESYEQYF,TGTGCCAGCAGTTACAGGGGGCCGGAGTCCTACGAGCAGTACTTC
-,TRBJ1-2,14,TRBD1,TRBV3-1/TRBV3-2,CASSPLTGNYGYTF,TGTGCCAGCAGCCCGTTGACAGGGAACTATGGCTACACCTTC
-,TRBJ1-4,17,TRBD1,TRBV2,CASRAGTGPATNEKLFF,TGTGCCAGCAGAGCCGGGACAGGGCCTGCAACTAATGAAAAACTGTTTTTT